The present entry profiles one T cell receptor (beta chain) with its context. Antigen unknown. Profiling relied on immunoSEQ multiplex PCR, and the TCRdb table lists in-frame clones only, not all of them. This sample has some 100,000 clones, with approximately 80% found just once. The data derive from a study of PD-1 blockade in mismatch repair-deficient tumors. Study-level findings and limits: After pembrolizumab, tumor-resident clones rose rapidly, then generally contracted before radiologic responses.

The germline V gene encodes CDR1 SGHTA and CDR2 FQGNSA. The CDR3 sequence is 16 residues long. The ends lost 5 bases at V and 4 bases at J; junction bases unmatched: 10. The material was peripheral blood, obtained approximately 36 weeks after starting pembrolizumab. This chain connects TRBV7-2 to TRBJ2-1; the match to TRBD1 covers 8 bases. The receptor comes from an adult with mismatch repair-deficient cancer. DNA for the CDR3: TGTGCCAGCAGCGCAAACGCAGGGGGCGCGTACAATGAGCAGTTCTTC. Translation: CASSANAGGAYNEQFF.